The clone carrying this T cell receptor (beta chain) was detected only a few times. Its antigen is still unknown. The CDR3 totals 12 residues. With 6 bases removed from V and 3 bases from J, the gap between germline ends came to 6 bases. Each CDR3 protein gets one entry after TCRdb re-called the reads with MiXCR. Among around 71,000 distinct CDR3 sequences listed, around 40% were seen once. The data belong to a study of T cell repertoires in cytomegalovirus infection. Background on the study: Recently identified HLA-C-restricted CMV epitopes and well-studied HLA-B-restricted CMV epitopes were used by the study. Matching HLA type, along with CMV infection, was indicated by public TCR beta signatures.

Study findings and constraints: It was HLA-C-restricted CMV-specific TCR beta clonotypes that dominated the response ex vivo. Carriers of CMV plus the relevant HLA were identified by cumulative public TCR beta family frequency.

The V and J genes are TRBV12-3 or TRBV12-4 and TRBJ1-5; D uncertain. This specimen was CD8+ T cells from cultured PBMCs, taken from culture after CMV antigen stimulation. The TCR was taken from a human donor in good health (CMV status not recorded). Some clones in this sample may be carry-over from other donors' samples. The CDR3 region has the DNA TGTGCCAGCAGCGCGGACAATCAGCCCCAGCATTTT. Protein product: CASSADNQPQHF.